This T cell receptor (beta chain) was identified in a study of OX40 agonist ivuxolimab in advanced cancers. Here immunoSEQ multiplex PCR was the method, and the copy in TCRdb shows in-frame clones only, minus some. The top ten clones hold 0.4% to 0.55% of a sample with about 61,000 clones, approximately 77% of them seen once. The V gene's germline CDR1 is SGHRS and CDR2 YFSETQ. The CDR3 spans 15 residues. J lost 8 bases, V lost 2 bases, and 9 bases had no gene match. On this clone itself: Its antigen remains unknown.

Overall study results and limits: At 0.1 to 3.0 mg/kg and by week 6, CD4+ and CD8+ T cells in the blood had expanded clonally.

Sequenced material: CD4+ or CD8+ T cells sorted from blood, taken in a trial of the OX40 agonist ivuxolimab. This clonotype originated in an adult with an advanced solid tumor such as melanoma, head and neck, liver or kidney cancer. This chain links TRBV5-1 with TRBJ2-1; TRBD2 matches at 8 bases. The CDR3 is CASSFAGTSFYEQFF. The CDR3 region has the DNA TGCGCCAGCAGCTTCGCCGGGACTAGTTTCTATGAGCAGTTCTTC.